The 9 T cell receptor beta chains below all came from one sample that was sequenced in a study of CD8 T cells in Susac syndrome. The RNA input was 0.5 to 1 ug, and it was reverse transcribed with random hexamers. Each CDR3 protein gets one entry after TCRdb re-called the immunoSEQ multiplex PCR reads with MiXCR. In the table there are 150,000 to 200,000 distinct CDR3 sequences, just over 90% of which are singletons. Input material: CD4+ T cells from PBMCs. The receptor set was obtained from a human donor in good health.

The chain couples TRBV13 to TRBJ1-2; no clear D. Trimming stripped 5 bases from V and 4 bases from J, with 11 bases between. Germline V gives CDR1 PRHDT, CDR2 FYEKMQ (reference sequence). The CDR3 has 13 amino acids. The CDR3 sequence: CASSERGIYGYTF. The CDR3 bases are TGTGCCAGCAGCGAGCGGGGAATCTATGGCTACACCTTC.

The chain carries TRBV7-2 and TRBJ1-1; 7 nucleotides align to TRBD1. The CDR3 extends over 13 amino acids. Germline V CDR1 and CDR2: SGHTA, FQGNSA. J was trimmed by 5 bases and V by 3 bases; bases with no gene match: 3. The chain's CDR3 is CASSFTTGTEAFF. The CDR3 bases are TGTGCCAGCAGCTTTACGACAGGGACTGAAGCTTTCTTT.

CDR3 residues: CASSLTPGGPGETQYF. CDR3 nucleotide sequence: TGTGCCAGCAGCTTAACGCCGGGGGGGCCGGGAGAGACCCAGTACTTC. The rearrangement joins TRBV7-7 to TRBJ2-5; 8 nucleotides line up with TRBD2. The germline CDR1 and CDR2 sequences are SSHAT and FNYEAQ (reference sequence). The ends lost 2 bases at V and 4 bases at J; junction bases unmatched: 9. The CDR3 has 16 amino acids.

The sample holds a few counts of this clonotype. This sequence joins TRBV30 and TRBJ1-1; TRBD1 matches at 8 bases. The germline gives CDR1 GTSNPN, CDR2 SVGIG (reference sequence). The CDR3 is 12 residues long. V dropped 8 bases and J dropped 6; count of bases not matched to a gene: 8. The CDR3 DNA sequence: TGTGCCGGGACAGGAGGGGTTTCTGAAGCTTTCTTT. Protein sequence: CAGTGGVSEAFF.

The V gene is TRBV19, the J gene TRBJ2-7; D tentatively reads TRBD1 or TRBD2 (7 bases each). V was cut by 2 bases and J by 8 bases, with 10 bases left in between. Germline CDR1 LNHDA, CDR2 SQIVND (reference sequence). The CDR3 length is 12 residues. This chain's CDR3 is CASSIQGGQQYF. DNA of the CDR3: TGTGCCAGTAGTATACAGGGGGGGCAGCAGTACTTC.

About this clonotype: One end of the junction fails to match germline, which may point to a read error. The chain has TRBV12-3 or TRBV12-4 and TRBJ2-7; D is perhaps TRBD2 (6 bases). The CDR3 extends over 14 amino acids. The CDR3 sequence: CASSLAGSSYGQYF. CDR3 coding DNA: TGTGCCAGCAGTTTAGCCGGGAGCTCCTACGGGCAGTACTTC.

The V gene is TRBV12-3 or TRBV12-4, the J gene TRBJ1-1; D call uncertain. This CDR3 has 15 amino acids. V lost 4 bases and J 3 bases, leaving 15 bases between the germline ends. The DNA for the CDR3 is TGTGCCAGCAGTTACCGGGCCCCAGCGGACACTGAAGCTTTCTTT. Translated, it gives CASSYRAPADTEAFF.

V gene TRBV11-2 combines with J gene TRBJ2-1; D is possibly TRBD1 (5 bases). Germline CDR1 reads SGHAT; CDR2 reads FQNNGV. This CDR3 comprises 16 residues. V was shortened by 2 bases and J by 7 bases, with 18 bases between the two germline ends. CDR3 nucleotides: TGTGCCAGCAGCTTATCTCTGGGGCTACCAGGAAATGAGCAGTTCTTC. Translation gives CASSLSLGLPGNEQFF.

The V gene is TRBV27, the J gene TRBJ2-3; D unresolved. Trimming shortened V by 6 bases and J by 2 bases, and 15 bases separated the two germline ends. Germline-derived CDR1 and CDR2 are MNHEY and SMNVEV (reference sequence). The CDR3 has 15 residues. Here the CDR3 DNA reads TGTGCCAGCAGCTTAGTGTTCGGTCCCACAGATACGCAGTATTTT. Its protein is CASSLVFGPTDTQYF.